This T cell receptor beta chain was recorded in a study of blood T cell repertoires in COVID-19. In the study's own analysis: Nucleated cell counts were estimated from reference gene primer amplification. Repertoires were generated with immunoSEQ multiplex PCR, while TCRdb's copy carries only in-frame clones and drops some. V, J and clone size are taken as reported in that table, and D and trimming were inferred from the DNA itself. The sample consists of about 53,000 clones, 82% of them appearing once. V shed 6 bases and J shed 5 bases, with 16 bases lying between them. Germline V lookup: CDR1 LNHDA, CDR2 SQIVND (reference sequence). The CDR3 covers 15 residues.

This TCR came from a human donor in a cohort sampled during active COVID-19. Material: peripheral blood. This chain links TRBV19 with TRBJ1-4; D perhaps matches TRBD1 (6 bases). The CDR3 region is CASSLRGVANEKLFF. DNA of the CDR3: TGTGCCAGTAGCCTCAGGGGCGTCGCGAATGAAAAACTGTTTTTT. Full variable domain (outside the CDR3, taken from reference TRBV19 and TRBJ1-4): DGGITQSPKYLFRKEGQNVTLSCEQNLNHDAMYWYRQDPGQGLRLIYYSQIVNDFQKGDIAEGYSVSREKKESFPLTVTSAQKNPTAFYLCASSLRGVANEKLFFGSGTQLSVL.